These 4 T cell receptor beta chains share one sample of origin, sequenced in a study of metastatic and nonmetastatic thyroid tumors. Thyroid surgery was preceded by no treatment in any patient. TCRdb re-clonotyped the PCR reads via MiXCR. The data show about 6,500 clones, 32% seen once. Sequencing input: tumor tissue. Receptors originate from a female donor with papillary thyroid cancer or a benign thyroid nodule (not recorded which). Some clones in this sample may be carry-over from other donors' samples.

This clone was detected only a few times. The CDR3 spells CASAMGTEAFF. DNA for the CDR3: TGTGCCAGCGCTATGGGCACTGAAGCTTTCTTT. This chain links TRBV12-3 or TRBV12-4 with TRBJ1-1; the D is unclear. Trimming removed 8 bases at V and 4 bases at J, with 8 bases between. CDR3 size: 11 residues.

The J gene is TRBJ1-1, the V gene TRBV11-1; D perhaps matches TRBD1 (5 bases). Germline V gene lookup returns CDR1 SGHAT and CDR2 FQDESV (reference sequence). The V gene lost 4 bases and the J gene lost 3 bases, with 15 bases spanning the gap. The CDR3 sequence is 15 residues long. The CDR3 loop reads CASSYAGVRDTEAFF. CDR3 sequence (DNA): TGTGCCAGCAGCTACGCGGGGGTAAGGGACACTGAAGCTTTCTTT.

By sample fraction, this clone is large. The chain uses TRBV30 and TRBJ1-1, with D hard to call. The CDR3 runs to 14 residues. Trimming left V 0 bases short and J 4 bases short, with 12 bases between. Germline CDR1 is GTSNPN and CDR2 is SVGIG (reference sequence). The CDR3: CAWSVWGGATEAFF. As DNA, the CDR3 is TGTGCCTGGAGTGTATGGGGTGGTGCCACTGAAGCTTTCTTT.

CDR3 bases: TGTGCCAGCAGTTACGTGGGACTGAACACCGGGGAGCTGTTTTTT. This codes for CASSYVGLNTGELFF. The chain uses TRBV6-2 or TRBV6-3 and TRBJ2-2, with a possible D match to TRBD2 (6 bases). CDR1 and CDR2 from the germline V gene are MNHEY and SVGEGT. This CDR3 spans 15 amino acids. Trimming stripped 2 bases from V and 1 base from J, with 8 bases between.